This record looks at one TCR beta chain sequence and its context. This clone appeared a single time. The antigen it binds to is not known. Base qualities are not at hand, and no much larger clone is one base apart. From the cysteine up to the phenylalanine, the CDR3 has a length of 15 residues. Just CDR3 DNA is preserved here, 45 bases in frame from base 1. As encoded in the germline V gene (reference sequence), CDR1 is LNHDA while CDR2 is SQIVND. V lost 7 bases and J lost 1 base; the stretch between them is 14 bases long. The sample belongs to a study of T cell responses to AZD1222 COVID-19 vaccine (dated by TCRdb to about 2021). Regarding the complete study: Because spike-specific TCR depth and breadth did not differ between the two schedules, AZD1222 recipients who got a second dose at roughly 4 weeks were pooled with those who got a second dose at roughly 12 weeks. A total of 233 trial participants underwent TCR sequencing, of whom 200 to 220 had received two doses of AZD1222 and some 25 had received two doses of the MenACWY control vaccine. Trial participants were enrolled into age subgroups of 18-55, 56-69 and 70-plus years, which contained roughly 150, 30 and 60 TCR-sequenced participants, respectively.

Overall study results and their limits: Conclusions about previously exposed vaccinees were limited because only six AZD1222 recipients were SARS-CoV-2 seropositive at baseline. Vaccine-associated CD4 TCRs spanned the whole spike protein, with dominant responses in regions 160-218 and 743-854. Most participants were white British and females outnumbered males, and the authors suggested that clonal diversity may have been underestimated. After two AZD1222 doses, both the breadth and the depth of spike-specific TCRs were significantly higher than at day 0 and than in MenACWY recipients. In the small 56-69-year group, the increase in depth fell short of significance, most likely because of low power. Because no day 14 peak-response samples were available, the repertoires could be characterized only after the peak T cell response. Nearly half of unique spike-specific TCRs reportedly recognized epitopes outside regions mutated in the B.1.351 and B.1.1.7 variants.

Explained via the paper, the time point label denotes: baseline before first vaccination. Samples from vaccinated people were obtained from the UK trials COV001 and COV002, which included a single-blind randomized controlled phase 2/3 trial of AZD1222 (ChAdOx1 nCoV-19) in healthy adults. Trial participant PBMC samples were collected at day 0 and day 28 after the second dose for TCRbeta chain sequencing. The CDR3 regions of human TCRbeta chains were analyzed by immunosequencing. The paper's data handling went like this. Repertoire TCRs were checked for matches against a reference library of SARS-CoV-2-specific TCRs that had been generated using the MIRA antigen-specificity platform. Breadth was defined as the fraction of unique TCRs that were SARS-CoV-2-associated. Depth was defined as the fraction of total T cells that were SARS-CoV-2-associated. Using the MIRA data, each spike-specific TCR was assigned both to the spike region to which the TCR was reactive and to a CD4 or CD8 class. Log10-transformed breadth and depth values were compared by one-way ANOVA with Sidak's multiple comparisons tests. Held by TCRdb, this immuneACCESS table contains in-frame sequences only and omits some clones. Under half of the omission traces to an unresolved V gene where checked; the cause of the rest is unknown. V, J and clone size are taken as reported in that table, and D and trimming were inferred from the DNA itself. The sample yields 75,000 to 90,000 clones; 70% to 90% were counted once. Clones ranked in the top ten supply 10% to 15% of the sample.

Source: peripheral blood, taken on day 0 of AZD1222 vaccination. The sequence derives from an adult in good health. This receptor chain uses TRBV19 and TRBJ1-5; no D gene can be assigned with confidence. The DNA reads TGTGCCAGTACCTCCCCCGTTGCGAGCAATCAGCCCCAGCATTTT. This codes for CASTSPVASNQPQHF.